This record looks at one T cell receptor beta chain sequence and its context. This specimen comes from a study of graft-versus-host responses after intestinal transplantation. Turning to the study itself: Grafts that recipients had were multivisceral, liver-intestinal, or isolated intestinal transplants.

The CDR3 contains 15 residues. CDR1 and CDR2 (germline): MRHNA, SNTAGT. Trimming took off 3 bases at V and 1 base at J, with 10 bases between the two ends. Profiling relied on immunoSEQ multiplex PCR, and the TCRdb table lists in-frame clones only, not all of them. Of several thousand clones detected, 85% to 90% appear once; the ten largest clones hold roughly 11%. Processing was applied to graft tissue in order to liberate intraepithelial and lamina propria lymphocytes. The chain links TRBV6-4 to TRBJ2-1; D is uncertain. Sample: ileum tissue, taken 156 days after intestinal transplant. This sequence was found in a human patient who received an intestinal transplant, so some T cells may come from the graft donor. The CDR3 loop is CASSEVVDSYNEQFF. The CDR3 DNA follows: TGTGCCAGCAGTGAGGTGGTAGATTCCTACAATGAGCAGTTCTTC.